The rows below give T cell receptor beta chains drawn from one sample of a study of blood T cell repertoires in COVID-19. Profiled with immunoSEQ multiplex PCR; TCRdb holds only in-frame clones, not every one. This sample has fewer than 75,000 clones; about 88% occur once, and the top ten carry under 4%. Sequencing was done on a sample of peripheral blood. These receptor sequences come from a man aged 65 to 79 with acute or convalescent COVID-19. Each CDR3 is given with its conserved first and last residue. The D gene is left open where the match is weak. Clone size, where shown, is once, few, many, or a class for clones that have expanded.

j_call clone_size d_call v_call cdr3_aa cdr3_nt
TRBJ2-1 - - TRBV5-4 CASSPGSERWNEQFF TGTGCCAGCAGCCCTGGGTCTGAGCGGTGGAATGAGCAGTTCTTC
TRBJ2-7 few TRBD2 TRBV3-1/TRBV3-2 CASSRSSGGAVYEQYF TGTGCCAGCAGCCGGTCTAGCGGGGGGGCCGTGTACGAGCAGTACTTC
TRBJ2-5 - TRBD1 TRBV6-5 CASRGQGQETQYF TGTGCCAGCAGGGGACAGGGCCAAGAGACCCAGTACTTC
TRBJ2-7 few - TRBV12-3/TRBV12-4 CASSFFPGEQYF TGTGCCAGCAGTTTTTTCCCGGGCGAGCAGTACTTC
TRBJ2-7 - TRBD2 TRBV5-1 CASSLAVILAGAPYEQYF TGCGCCAGCAGCTTGGCTGTCATACTAGCGGGGGCCCCCTACGAGCAGTACTTC
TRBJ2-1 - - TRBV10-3 CAISERAEEGNEQFF TGTGCCATCAGTGAGAGAGCGGAAGAGGGCAATGAGCAGTTCTTC
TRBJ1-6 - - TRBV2 CASSVEGGKGSPLHF TGTGCCAGCAGTGTAGAGGGCGGTAAGGGTTCACCCCTCCACTTT
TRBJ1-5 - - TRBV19 CASRESWGGRLISSNQPQHF TGTGCCAGTCGTGAAAGTTGGGGGGGACGGCTGATCTCCAGCAATCAGCCCCAGCATTTT
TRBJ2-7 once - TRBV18 CASSQEAGEYEQYF TGTGCCAGCTCCCAGGAGGCAGGGGAGTACGAGCAGTACTTC
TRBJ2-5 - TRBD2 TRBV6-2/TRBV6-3 CASSYSASGEETQYF TGTGCCAGCAGTTACTCAGCTAGCGGGGAAGAGACCCAGTACTTC
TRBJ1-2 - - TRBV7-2 CASSFGGLDGYTF TGTGCCAGCAGCTTTGGAGGGTTGGATGGCTACACCTTC
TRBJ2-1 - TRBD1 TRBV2 CASTDNRGQQFF TGTGCCAGCACTGATAACAGGGGGCAGCAGTTCTTC
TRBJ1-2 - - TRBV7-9 CASSPIGGGLVRGYTF TGTGCCAGCAGCCCCATCGGGGGGGGCCTAGTTCGGGGCTACACCTTC
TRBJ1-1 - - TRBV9 CASSVGAGLNTEAFF TGTGCCAGCAGCGTAGGGGCAGGGCTGAACACTGAAGCTTTCTTT
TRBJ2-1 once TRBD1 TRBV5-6 CASSLRQGANYNEQFF TGTGCCAGCAGCTTGAGACAGGGGGCTAACTACAATGAGCAGTTCTTC
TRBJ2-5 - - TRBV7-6 CASSLPSAFKETQYF TGTGCCAGCAGCTTACCCTCAGCGTTCAAGGAGACCCAGTACTTC
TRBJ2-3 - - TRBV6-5 CASSYGGKSTDTQYF TGTGCCAGCAGTTACGGCGGGAAAAGCACAGATACGCAGTATTTT
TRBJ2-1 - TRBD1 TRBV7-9 CASSSGSTTGLGQFF TGTGCCAGCAGCTCGGGTTCTACGACAGGGTTGGGGCAGTTCTTC